A selection of T cell receptor beta chains follows, all from one sample in a study of blood T cell repertoires in COVID-19. Measured with immunoSEQ multiplex PCR; TCRdb has only the in-frame clones, and not every one. The sample records around 82,000 clones, 86% being singletons. Input material: peripheral blood. All receptors derive from an elderly man with COVID-19, enrolled during active disease. Each CDR3 is given with its conserved first and last residue. D genes are given only for firm matches. Clone size, where shown, is once, few, many, or a class for clones that have expanded.

j_gene: TRBJ1-4
v_gene: TRBV3-1/TRBV3-2
d_gene: .
abundance: .
CDR3nt: TGTGCCAGCAGCTTCAGGGCGGGGGAAGAAAAACTGTTTTTT
CDR3aa: CASSFRAGEEKLFF

j_gene: TRBJ2-5
v_gene: TRBV19
d_gene: TRBD2
abundance: .
CDR3nt: TGTGCCAGTAGTCTGGGGGGGGTAGAGACCCAGTACTTC
CDR3aa: CASSLGGVETQYF

j_gene: TRBJ1-1
v_gene: TRBV9
d_gene: .
abundance: .
CDR3nt: TGTGCCAGCAGCGTAGAAACAGGGAAGAACACTGAAGCTTTCTTT
CDR3aa: CASSVETGKNTEAFF

j_gene: TRBJ1-5
v_gene: TRBV5-1
d_gene: .
abundance: .
CDR3nt: TGCGCCAGCAGCCCCTTAGGTGGGGCTTATAGCAATCAGCCCCAGCATTTT
CDR3aa: CASSPLGGAYSNQPQHF

j_gene: TRBJ1-4
v_gene: TRBV20-1
d_gene: .
abundance: .
CDR3nt: TGCAGTGTCCCGACAGGCGAAAAACTGTTTTTT
CDR3aa: CSVPTGEKLFF

j_gene: TRBJ1-2
v_gene: TRBV6-4
d_gene: TRBD1
abundance: .
CDR3nt: TGTGCCAGCAGCCCCCAACCAGGGGGCAACTATGGCTACACCTTC
CDR3aa: CASSPQPGGNYGYTF

j_gene: TRBJ1-6
v_gene: TRBV6-5
d_gene: .
abundance: .
CDR3nt: TGTGCCAGCAGGGGGCTCACGGCCTATTCACCCCTCCACTTT
CDR3aa: CASRGLTAYSPLHF

j_gene: TRBJ2-1
v_gene: TRBV24-1
d_gene: TRBD2
abundance: .
CDR3nt: TGTGCCACCAGTGATGGACTAGCGGGGGGCCCGTTCTCCTACAATGAGCAGTTCTTC
CDR3aa: CATSDGLAGGPFSYNEQFF

j_gene: TRBJ2-3
v_gene: TRBV4-3
d_gene: TRBD1
abundance: .
CDR3nt: TGCGCCAGCAGCACCGGGACAGGGCGTAGCACAGATACGCAGTATTTT
CDR3aa: CASSTGTGRSTDTQYF

j_gene: TRBJ2-7
v_gene: TRBV10-3
d_gene: TRBD1
abundance: .
CDR3nt: TGTGCCATCAGTGACCCGGGACAGGGCGGGGGATACGAGCAGTACTTC
CDR3aa: CAISDPGQGGGYEQYF

j_gene: TRBJ1-3
v_gene: TRBV6-5
d_gene: .
abundance: once
CDR3nt: TGTGCCAGCAGTTCTCTTACAGGGAAATCTGGAAACACCATATATTTT
CDR3aa: CASSSLTGKSGNTIYF

j_gene: TRBJ2-5
v_gene: TRBV6-5
d_gene: .
abundance: .
CDR3nt: TGTGCCAGCAGTCGTGGGACTTCAGAAGAGACCCAGTACTTC
CDR3aa: CASSRGTSEETQYF

j_gene: TRBJ1-2
v_gene: TRBV7-3
d_gene: TRBD1
abundance: .
CDR3nt: TGTGCCAGCAGCTTTGAAGGGGGCGATGGCTACACCTTC
CDR3aa: CASSFEGGDGYTF

j_gene: TRBJ1-6
v_gene: TRBV7-8
d_gene: TRBD1
abundance: few
CDR3nt: TGTGCCAGCCACAGGGGCCCAAATTCACCCCTCCACTTT
CDR3aa: CASHRGPNSPLHF

j_gene: TRBJ1-2
v_gene: TRBV5-6
d_gene: .
abundance: .
CDR3nt: TGTGCCAGCAGCTTGTTACCGGGTATCCCTAACTATGGCTACACCTTC
CDR3aa: CASSLLPGIPNYGYTF

j_gene: TRBJ2-3
v_gene: TRBV6-1
d_gene: .
abundance: few
CDR3nt: TGTGCCAGCAGTGAAGGCAGGCGCACAGATACGCAGTATTTT
CDR3aa: CASSEGRRTDTQYF

j_gene: TRBJ1-2
v_gene: TRBV7-3
d_gene: .
abundance: .
CDR3nt: TGTGCCAGCAGCTTAAACCGAGAGGGCTATGGCTACACCTTC
CDR3aa: CASSLNREGYGYTF

j_gene: TRBJ2-7
v_gene: TRBV5-4
d_gene: .
abundance: .
CDR3nt: TGTGCCAGCAGCCTCGGACGGGAGAGCTCCTACGAGCAGTACTTC
CDR3aa: CASSLGRESSYEQYF

j_gene: TRBJ1-6
v_gene: TRBV6-5
d_gene: .
abundance: .
CDR3nt: TGTGCCAGCAGCGGGGGACTGCCGTTTCCCCTCCACTTT
CDR3aa: CASSGGLPFPLHF

j_gene: TRBJ1-1
v_gene: TRBV4-2
d_gene: TRBD1
abundance: .
CDR3nt: TGTGCCAGCAGCCAAGTCGGACAGGGTGGAAGGAGCACTGAAGCTTTCTTT
CDR3aa: CASSQVGQGGRSTEAFF

j_gene: TRBJ2-7
v_gene: TRBV18
d_gene: TRBD1
abundance: .
CDR3nt: TGTGCCAGCTCACAAGGATCCGGAGAGTCGGACAGGGCCTACGAGCAGTACTTC
CDR3aa: CASSQGSGESDRAYEQYF

j_gene: TRBJ1-1
v_gene: TRBV2
d_gene: TRBD1
abundance: .
CDR3nt: TGTGCCAGCAACCAACAGGGGAGGTACACTGAAGCTTTCTTT
CDR3aa: CASNQQGRYTEAFF

j_gene: TRBJ2-3
v_gene: TRBV4-3
d_gene: TRBD2
abundance: .
CDR3nt: TGCGCCAGCAGCCAAGTAGGCGGGGGGACCACAGATACGCAGTATTTT
CDR3aa: CASSQVGGGTTDTQYF

j_gene: TRBJ2-2
v_gene: TRBV2
d_gene: TRBD2
abundance: .
CDR3nt: TGTGCCAGCCGTGGGACTACCGTCGGGGAGCTGTTTTTT
CDR3aa: CASRGTTVGELFF

j_gene: TRBJ1-2
v_gene: TRBV7-9
d_gene: .
abundance: large
CDR3nt: TGTGCCAGCAGCTTCGAGGGCTCTTATGGCTACACCTTC
CDR3aa: CASSFEGSYGYTF

j_gene: TRBJ2-2
v_gene: TRBV3-1/TRBV3-2
d_gene: TRBD1
abundance: .
CDR3nt: TGTGCCAGCAGTCCGGGACAGGGGTACACCGGGGAGCTGTTTTTT
CDR3aa: CASSPGQGYTGELFF

j_gene: TRBJ1-1
v_gene: TRBV2
d_gene: .
abundance: .
CDR3nt: TGTGCCAGCAGCCACAGGGAGACTGAAGCTTTCTTT
CDR3aa: CASSHRETEAFF

j_gene: TRBJ1-6
v_gene: TRBV6-2/TRBV6-3
d_gene: TRBD1
abundance: .
CDR3nt: TGTGCCAGCAGTTACCGCGGGACAGGGGACGGTTCACCCCTCCACTTT
CDR3aa: CASSYRGTGDGSPLHF

j_gene: TRBJ1-2
v_gene: TRBV7-9
d_gene: TRBD1
abundance: .
CDR3nt: TGTGCCAGCAGCTTGCTCACAGGGGGTGGCTACACCTTC
CDR3aa: CASSLLTGGGYTF

j_gene: TRBJ2-2
v_gene: TRBV7-9
d_gene: .
abundance: .
CDR3nt: TGTGCCAGCAGCACCGCCAGGGTTACGAACACCGGGGAGCTGTTTTTT
CDR3aa: CASSTARVTNTGELFF

j_gene: TRBJ1-2
v_gene: TRBV5-1
d_gene: TRBD1
abundance: .
CDR3nt: TGCGCCAGCAGCTCGAATGACAGGGGGACATATGGCTACACCTTC
CDR3aa: CASSSNDRGTYGYTF

j_gene: TRBJ1-4
v_gene: TRBV6-5
d_gene: .
abundance: once
CDR3nt: TGTGCCAGCAGTTCACAGGGTCGGGTTGAAAAACTGTTTTTT
CDR3aa: CASSSQGRVEKLFF

j_gene: TRBJ2-5
v_gene: TRBV6-2/TRBV6-3
d_gene: TRBD2
abundance: .
CDR3nt: TGTGCCAGCAGTCCATTAGCGGGGGGCGGAGAGGCCCAGTACTTC
CDR3aa: CASSPLAGGGEAQYF

j_gene: TRBJ1-4
v_gene: TRBV6-5
d_gene: TRBD1
abundance: .
CDR3nt: TGTGCCAGCAGTCCCCGGACAGGGAGAGATGAAAAACTGTTTTTT
CDR3aa: CASSPRTGRDEKLFF

j_gene: TRBJ1-1
v_gene: TRBV10-3
d_gene: TRBD1
abundance: once
CDR3nt: TGTGCCATCAGGGGGAGGCAGGGGGCCTTTAACACTGAAGCTTTCTTT
CDR3aa: CAIRGRQGAFNTEAFF

j_gene: TRBJ2-1
v_gene: TRBV5-6
d_gene: .
abundance: .
CDR3nt: TGTGCCAGCAGCTTTGCGCGGGACAGCCTCAGATTTGAGCAGTTCTTC
CDR3aa: CASSFARDSLRFEQFF

j_gene: TRBJ1-4
v_gene: TRBV3-1/TRBV3-2
d_gene: TRBD1
abundance: .
CDR3nt: TGTGCCAGCAGCCTGCGGGACAGAAGACTGTTTTTT
CDR3aa: CASSLRDRRLFF

j_gene: TRBJ1-1
v_gene: TRBV29-1
d_gene: .
abundance: .
CDR3nt: TGCAGCGCCTCGGGACATTCGAACACTGAAGCTTTCTTT
CDR3aa: CSASGHSNTEAFF

j_gene: TRBJ1-1
v_gene: TRBV5-5
d_gene: TRBD1
abundance: few
CDR3nt: TGTGCCAGCAGCTGGGGACAGGGGGGGAACACTGAAGCTTTCTTT
CDR3aa: CASSWGQGGNTEAFF

j_gene: TRBJ2-7
v_gene: TRBV5-5
d_gene: TRBD1
abundance: .
CDR3nt: TGTGCCAGCAGCTTGAGTACAGGGGGCCTCTCCTACGAGCAGTACTTC
CDR3aa: CASSLSTGGLSYEQYF

j_gene: TRBJ2-7
v_gene: TRBV7-9
d_gene: TRBD1
abundance: .
CDR3nt: TGTGCCAGCAGCGACTACAGGGGGCCGATAAACGAGCAGTACTTC
CDR3aa: CASSDYRGPINEQYF

j_gene: TRBJ2-3
v_gene: TRBV4-1
d_gene: .
abundance: .
CDR3nt: TGCGCCAGCAGCCAAGAAGGGGTCGCCACAGATACGCAGTATTTT
CDR3aa: CASSQEGVATDTQYF

j_gene: TRBJ1-5
v_gene: TRBV29-1
d_gene: TRBD1
abundance: .
CDR3nt: TGCAGCGTTGGGGTCGGGACAGGGAAACAGCCCCAGCATTTT
CDR3aa: CSVGVGTGKQPQHF

j_gene: TRBJ1-5
v_gene: TRBV6-5
d_gene: TRBD1
abundance: .
CDR3nt: TGTGCCAGCAACTCAGACAGGGTGGATCAGCCCCAGCATTTT
CDR3aa: CASNSDRVDQPQHF

j_gene: TRBJ2-3
v_gene: TRBV7-9
d_gene: TRBD1
abundance: once
CDR3nt: TGTGCCAGCAGCTTCCAATTCGGACAGGGAGTGGGAACAGATACGCAGTATTTT
CDR3aa: CASSFQFGQGVGTDTQYF

j_gene: TRBJ1-5
v_gene: TRBV19
d_gene: TRBD1
abundance: .
CDR3nt: TGTGCCAGTAGTATGGACAGGGGTCAGCCCCAGCATTTT
CDR3aa: CASSMDRGQPQHF

j_gene: TRBJ1-4
v_gene: TRBV30
d_gene: .
abundance: .
CDR3nt: TGTGCCCAATGTGTAGGGAAGCGGACTAATGAAAAACTGTTTTTT
CDR3aa: CAQCVGKRTNEKLFF

j_gene: TRBJ2-5
v_gene: TRBV3-1/TRBV3-2
d_gene: TRBD1
abundance: .
CDR3nt: TGTGCCAGCAGCCTCGGACAGGGGGAGACCCAGTACTTC
CDR3aa: CASSLGQGETQYF

j_gene: TRBJ1-3
v_gene: TRBV19
d_gene: .
abundance: .
CDR3nt: TGTGCCAGTACCGACAGCTATTTCTCTGGAAACACCATATATTTT
CDR3aa: CASTDSYFSGNTIYF

j_gene: TRBJ2-7
v_gene: TRBV3-1/TRBV3-2
d_gene: TRBD2
abundance: .
CDR3nt: TGTGCCAGCAGCCAAATCGGGGGGTCCTACGAGCAGTACTTC
CDR3aa: CASSQIGGSYEQYF

j_gene: TRBJ1-4
v_gene: TRBV4-2
d_gene: TRBD1
abundance: .
CDR3nt: TGTGCCAGCAGCCGGACAGGGGGCGGTGAAAAACTGTTTTTT
CDR3aa: CASSRTGGGEKLFF

j_gene: TRBJ1-3
v_gene: TRBV6-5
d_gene: .
abundance: .
CDR3nt: TGTGCCAGCAGTACCGGTAGAAACACCATATATTTT
CDR3aa: CASSTGRNTIYF

j_gene: TRBJ2-3
v_gene: TRBV19
d_gene: TRBD1
abundance: once
CDR3nt: TGTGCCAGTAGTAGCCGGGACAGGGGTCTCCCAGATACGCAGTATTTT
CDR3aa: CASSSRDRGLPDTQYF

j_gene: TRBJ1-4
v_gene: TRBV6-1
d_gene: .
abundance: .
CDR3nt: TGTGCCAGCAGTGATTGGTCCCCAGGGGAGAATGAAAAACTGTTTTTT
CDR3aa: CASSDWSPGENEKLFF

j_gene: TRBJ2-2
v_gene: TRBV4-2
d_gene: TRBD2
abundance: .
CDR3nt: TGTGCCAGCAGCCAAGTACAGGTGGTAGCGGGCGCCGGGGAGCTGTTTTTT
CDR3aa: CASSQVQVVAGAGELFF

j_gene: TRBJ2-3
v_gene: TRBV12-5
d_gene: .
abundance: .
CDR3nt: TGTGCTAGTGGTTTGGCGAGTAGCCTCGCTAGCACAGATACGCAGTATTTT
CDR3aa: CASGLASSLASTDTQYF

j_gene: TRBJ2-3
v_gene: TRBV3-1/TRBV3-2
d_gene: TRBD2
abundance: .
CDR3nt: TGTGCCAGCAGCCCGAGCGGGGGTCGCACAGATACGCAGTATTTT
CDR3aa: CASSPSGGRTDTQYF

j_gene: TRBJ1-1
v_gene: TRBV28
d_gene: .
abundance: .
CDR3nt: TGTGCCAGCAGTTTTGTTTCAGGGGTCATGAACACTGAAGCTTTCTTT
CDR3aa: CASSFVSGVMNTEAFF

j_gene: TRBJ2-1
v_gene: TRBV19
d_gene: TRBD2
abundance: .
CDR3nt: TGTGCCAGTAGTATTGGACTAGCGGGGAATGAGCAGTTCTTC
CDR3aa: CASSIGLAGNEQFF

j_gene: TRBJ1-1
v_gene: TRBV28
d_gene: TRBD1
abundance: .
CDR3nt: TGTGCCAGCAGAGCAGGGGGCCTGAACACTGAAGCTTTCTTT
CDR3aa: CASRAGGLNTEAFF